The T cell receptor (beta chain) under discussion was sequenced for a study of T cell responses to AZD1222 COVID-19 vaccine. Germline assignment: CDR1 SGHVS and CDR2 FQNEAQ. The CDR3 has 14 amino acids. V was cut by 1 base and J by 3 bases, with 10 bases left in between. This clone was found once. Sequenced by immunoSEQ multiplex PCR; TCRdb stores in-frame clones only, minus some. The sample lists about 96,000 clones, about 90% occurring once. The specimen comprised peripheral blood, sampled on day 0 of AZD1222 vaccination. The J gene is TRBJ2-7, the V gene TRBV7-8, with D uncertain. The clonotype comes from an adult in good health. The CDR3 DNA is TGTGCCAGCAGCTTAGGACACGGCAACTACGAGCAGTACTTC. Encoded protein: CASSLGHGNYEQYF.